One sample yielded the 3 T cell receptor beta chains listed below, sequenced in a study of OX40 agonist ivuxolimab in advanced cancers. Here immunoSEQ multiplex PCR was the method, and the copy in TCRdb shows in-frame clones only, minus some. The repertoire holds around 65,000 clones, with almost 95% as singletons. The specimen was CD4+ or CD8+ T cells sorted from blood, collected in a trial of the OX40 agonist ivuxolimab. The receptor set was obtained from an adult with an advanced solid tumor such as melanoma, head and neck, liver or kidney cancer.

The chain employs TRBV7-9 and TRBJ2-7, with D uncertain. The germline V gene encodes CDR1 SEHNR and CDR2 FQNEAQ (reference sequence). Between the trimmed V and J ends, which lost 5 bases and 0 bases, there was a span of 17 bases. This CDR3 is 16 amino acids long. The CDR3, as DNA: TGTGCCAGCAGCGTCTCTGAGGACCCATCCTCCTACGAGCAGTACTTC. Its protein product is CASSVSEDPSSYEQYF.

This chain links TRBV6-5 with TRBJ2-3; the D gene could be TRBD1 or TRBD2 (5 bases each). The CDR3 sequence is 14 residues long. V was clipped by 2 bases and J by 14 bases, with 20 bases between them. CDR1 is MNHEY, CDR2 SVGAGI, per germline. This CDR3 reads CASSYGPASEGLYF. DNA of the CDR3: TGTGCCAGCAGTTACGGCCCCGCCTCAGAGGGGCTGTATTTT.

This sequence joins TRBV7-6 and TRBJ2-7; weak D call: TRBD1 (6 bases). V gave up 4 bases and J gave up 5 bases, with 15 bases separating them. Germline V gene sequence: CDR1 SGHVS, CDR2 FNYEAQ. This CDR3 has 14 residues. The CDR3 protein is CASSSNPQGDEQYF. The CDR3 DNA sequence: TGTGCCAGCAGCTCCAATCCACAGGGAGACGAGCAGTACTTC.